This entry lists 27 T cell receptor beta chains sequenced from one sample in a study of T-cell memory formation after mild COVID-19. TCRdb redid the calling of the 5' RACE reads with MiXCR, one entry per CDR3 protein. The sample includes about 190,000 distinct CDR3 sequences, 15% to 20% of them seen just once. Sequencing was done on a sample of PBMCs or a T cell subset sorted from them (not recorded which). These receptors all stem from an adult woman who had mild COVID-19 (a few samples of this study predate the infection). Cell type and time point are not known.

In this sample, this clonotype turned up many times. The chain uses TRBV7-2 and TRBJ2-1; 9 bases map to TRBD2. This CDR3 is built from 15 residues. V dropped 1 base and J dropped 6; count of bases not matched to a gene: 4. CDR1 is SGHTA, CDR2 FQGNSA, per germline. The CDR3 sequence: CASSLGGGRANEQFF. CDR3 sequence (DNA): TGTGCCAGCAGCTTAGGGGGCGGGAGGGCCAATGAGCAGTTCTTC.

There are a few counts of this clonotype. V gene TRBV7-2 combines with J gene TRBJ2-7, with D unclear. The CDR3 runs 16 residues. V dropped 1 base and J dropped 5 bases, with 18 bases sitting between them. In germline, CDR1 is SGHTA, CDR2 FQGNSA. The CDR3 DNA reads TGTGCCAGCAGCTTAGGGTTGGGTATGCAGTCCGACGAGCAGTACTTC. It translates to CASSLGLGMQSDEQYF.

This clonotype was seen only a few times. The CDR3 bases are TGCAGTGCTAGGACGGACCTTGGACAGGGAGGTCAGCCCCAGCATTTT. It is translated as CSARTDLGQGGQPQHF. V usage is TRBV20-1 and J usage is TRBJ1-5; 8 nucleotides match TRBD1. The CDR3 loop spans 16 amino acids. Germline CDR1 is DFQATT and CDR2 is SNEGSKA (reference sequence). After removal of 3 bases from V and 6 bases from J, the junction contained 13 bases not matched to a gene.

V is TRBV4-1 and J is TRBJ1-6, with D possibly TRBD1 on 5 matching bases. The V end was cut by 4 bases, the J end by 7 bases, with 11 bases between. Germline CDR1 reads MGHRA; CDR2 reads YSYEKL. The CDR3 totals 14 residues. The CDR3 loop reads CASSPPSGNSPLHF. The CDR3 coding sequence is TGCGCCAGCAGCCCCCCCTCAGGGAATTCACCCCTCCACTTT.

This clonotype was counted many times. The chain employs TRBV5-1 and TRBJ2-5, with TRBD2 as a possible D gene (6 bases). CDR1 is SGHRS, CDR2 YFSETQ, per germline. Trimming shortened V by 0 bases and J by 3 bases, and 9 bases separated the two germline ends. The CDR3 length is 14 residues. The CDR3 loop reads CASSLELAEETQYF. The CDR3 nucleotides are TGCGCCAGCAGCTTGGAACTAGCAGAAGAGACCCAGTACTTC.

Many counts were recorded for this clonotype. This chain links TRBV10-3 with TRBJ2-7; D tentatively reads TRBD1 or TRBD2 (6 bases each). The CDR3 is made up of 17 amino acids. Germline V gives CDR1 ENHRY, CDR2 SYGVKD. V shed 1 base and J shed 0 bases, with 16 bases lying between them. CDR3 nucleotides: TGTGCCATCAGTGAGTGGGGCGTAGGGGGGAGCTCCTACGAGCAGTACTTC. Translated, it gives CAISEWGVGGSSYEQYF.

This clonotype was observed a handful of times. The genes are TRBV12-3 or TRBV12-4 and TRBJ2-7; D is perhaps TRBD1 or TRBD2 (5 bases each). Trimming left V 3 bases short and J 5 bases short, with 14 bases between. The CDR3 has 14 amino acids. CDR3 amino acids: CASSLKGPKNEQYF. For the CDR3, the DNA is TGTGCCAGCAGTTTGAAGGGACCGAAGAACGAGCAGTACTTC.

This clonotype has just a few counts. The junction departs from germline at one end; a sequencing error may be responsible. The chain couples TRBV7-3 to TRBJ1-1, with TRBD1 identical over 7 bases. Looked up from germline, CDR1 is SGHTA and CDR2 is FQGTGA. CDR3 length: 14 amino acids. CDR3 sequence reads: CASSSKGQNTEALF. The CDR3 DNA reads TGTGCCAGCAGCTCTAAGGGACAGAACACTGAAGCTTTATTT.

In its sample, this clonotype was seen many times. The genes are TRBV29-1 and TRBJ2-7, with TRBD1 identical over 8 bases. This CDR3 comprises 13 residues. Germline CDR1 is SQVTM and CDR2 is ANQGSEA. V lost 6 bases, J lost 0 bases, and 4 bases stayed unmatched. DNA of the CDR3: TGCAGCGTGTGGGACAGGAGCTCCTACGAGCAGTACTTC. This gives the protein CSVWDRSSYEQYF.

The CDR3 DNA sequence: TGTGCCAGCAGTTACGCCAGGAGGGCGGGAAGGAATGAGCAGTTCTTC. Translation: CASSYARRAGRNEQFF. This rearrangement joins TRBV6-5 to TRBJ2-1; tentative D call: TRBD2 (6 bases). The CDR3 has 16 amino acids. Trimming left V 2 bases short and J 7 bases short, with 18 bases between. The germline V gene has CDR1 MNHEY and CDR2 SVGAGI.

This clonotype was picked up many times. The V gene is TRBV5-1, the J gene TRBJ1-6, with D maybe TRBD1 (6 bases). The CDR3 runs to 15 residues. The V and J ends lost 4 bases and 5 bases respectively, with 13 bases between them. In germline, CDR1 is SGHRS, CDR2 YFSETQ. The CDR3 DNA reads TGCGCCAGCAGCCTACAGGGTCTGGATAATTCACCCCTCCACTTT. Amino acid sequence: CASSLQGLDNSPLHF.

The V gene is TRBV6-5, the J gene TRBJ1-2; D uncertain. CDR3 size: 13 residues. Germline V gene sequence: CDR1 MNHEY, CDR2 SVGAGI. V lost 5 bases to trimming and J lost 4 bases, with 11 bases between them. The CDR3 DNA follows: TGTGCCAGCAGTCTGGACGGACCCTATGGCTACACCTTC. Residues: CASSLDGPYGYTF.

The sample holds a few counts of this clonotype. The chain couples TRBV6-5 to TRBJ2-3; possibly TRBD2 for D (5 bases). Germline CDR1 and CDR2: MNHEY and SVGAGI. The CDR3 sequence is 11 residues long. Trimming pared 0 bases from V and 11 bases from J, leaving 6 bases between. The CDR3 reads CASSYSGVQYF. The CDR3 nucleotides read TGTGCCAGCAGTTACTCGGGAGTGCAGTATTTT.

V and J are TRBV29-1 and TRBJ2-5, with 9 nucleotides matching TRBD2. The V gene end was trimmed by 5 bases and the J gene end by 1 base; junction bases not matched to a gene: 8. This CDR3 has 15 amino acids. Per germline, CDR1 SQVTM and CDR2 ANQGSEA. The CDR3 bases are TGCAGCGTTCGGGCTAGCGGGGCCCTCCAAGAGACCCAGTACTTC. Translating gives CSVRASGALQETQYF.

This clonotype was detected only a few times. This chain links TRBV2 with TRBJ2-1; D gene ambiguous. Germline values: CDR1 SNHLY, CDR2 FYNNEI. The CDR3 is 14 residues long. Trimming left V 5 bases short and J 4 bases short, with 12 bases between. The CDR3 spells CASSSLRGYNEQFF. The CDR3 region has the DNA TGTGCCAGCAGTTCCCTACGAGGTTACAATGAGCAGTTCTTC.

V usage is TRBV3-1 and J usage is TRBJ1-2; TRBD1 matches at 11 bases. Germline lookup yields CDR1 LGHDT and CDR2 YNNKEL (reference sequence). There are 15 residues in the CDR3. Unmatched junction bases numbered 2, after V lost 4 bases and J lost 1 base. The CDR3 DNA reads as TGTGCCAGCAGCCGAGGGACAGGGGGTAACTATGGCTACACCTTC. This sequence encodes CASSRGTGGNYGYTF.

This chain uses TRBV12-3 or TRBV12-4 with TRBJ1-2; D is unclear. V lost 3 bases and J lost 7, with 9 bases in between. CDR3 size: 12 residues. Here the CDR3 DNA reads TGTGCCAGCAGTTTTCAACTTCTTGGCTACACCTTC. Amino acid sequence: CASSFQLLGYTF.

This clonotype was seen only a few times. The CDR3 coding sequence is TGTGCCAGCAGTTTTCTCCGTGGTGGGGAGCTGTTTTTT. Protein sequence: CASSFLRGGELFF. The genes are TRBV27 and TRBJ2-2; no clear D. The V end lost 3 bases, the J end lost 8 bases, and 10 bases lay between the germline ends. The CDR3 spans 13 residues. The germline V gene has CDR1 MNHEY and CDR2 SMNVEV (reference sequence).

Ten or more counts support this clonotype. The V gene is TRBV5-4, the J gene TRBJ2-1; tentative D call: TRBD2 (5 bases). V dropped 6 bases and J dropped 8 bases, with 15 bases sitting between them. The CDR3 has 13 amino acids. Germline loops: CDR1 SGHNT, CDR2 YYREEE (reference sequence). CDR3 loop: CASTNTLDHEQFF. DNA for the CDR3: TGTGCCAGCACCAACACACTAGACCATGAGCAGTTCTTC.

The J gene is TRBJ2-1, the V gene TRBV6-1, with 9 bases matching TRBD2. J lost 7 bases, V lost 2 bases, and 12 bases had no gene match. This CDR3 has 17 residues. The germline V gene has CDR1 MNHNS and CDR2 SASEGT. The DNA of the CDR3 is TGTGCCAGCAGTGAAATTGGTGGAGCGGGAGGTCAAAATGAGCAGTTCTTC. Translated: CASSEIGGAGGQNEQFF.

The chain has TRBV7-3 and TRBJ2-1; D uncertain. Trimming shortened V by 1 base and J by 5 bases, and 9 bases separated the two germline ends. Germline V lookup: CDR1 SGHTA, CDR2 FQGTGA. The CDR3 spans 14 residues. CDR3 DNA sequence: TGTGCCAGCAGCTTAAGGGATTATGACAATGAGCAGTTCTTC. It is translated as CASSLRDYDNEQFF. Full variable domain (missing parts from reference TRBV7-3 and TRBJ2-1): GAGVSQTPSNKVTEKGKYVELRCDPISGHTALYWYRQSLGQGPEFLIYFQGTGAADDSGLPNDRFFAVRPEGSVSTLKIQRTERGDSAVYLCASSLRDYDNEQFFGPGTRLTVL.

The genes are TRBV29-1 and TRBJ1-1; perhaps TRBD1 as D (5 bases). Germline-derived CDR1 and CDR2 are SQVTM and ANQGSEA. The CDR3 runs to 13 residues. The V end was cut by 5 bases, the J end by 2 bases, with 12 bases between. The CDR3 sequence: CSVHRTTNTEAFF. The CDR3 nucleotides are TGCAGCGTTCACAGGACAACCAACACTGAAGCTTTCTTT.

This chain connects TRBV20-1 to TRBJ2-7; 7 positions agree with TRBD2. V lost 3 bases and J lost 4; bases outside the gene matches: 12. Germline CDR1 reads DFQATT; CDR2 reads SNEGSKA (reference sequence). CDR3 size: 15 residues. CDR3 loop: CSASSLGGPLYEQYF. CDR3 nucleotide sequence: TGCAGTGCTAGTAGCTTGGGAGGGCCCTTATACGAGCAGTACTTC.

At least ten counts were recorded for this clonotype. V gene TRBV6-5 combines with J gene TRBJ1-2; 7 bases line up with TRBD1. This CDR3 is built from 13 residues. The junction had 4 bases not matched to a gene; V was cut back by 6 bases and J by 3 bases. CDR1 is MNHEY, CDR2 SVGAGI, per germline. The CDR3 DNA follows: TGTGCCAGCAGCTTCGACAGGGACTATGGCTACACCTTC. This codes for CASSFDRDYGYTF.

This clonotype was observed a few times. This chain uses TRBV14 with TRBJ2-1; 9 bases align to TRBD1. Germline V lookup: CDR1 SGHDN, CDR2 FVKESK. The CDR3 consists of 17 residues. The J segment lost 4 bases and the V segment lost 3 bases, leaving 10 bases of the junction unmatched. This CDR3 is CASSHWGRQGGYNEQFF. In DNA, the CDR3 is TGTGCCAGCAGCCATTGGGGTCGACAGGGGGGTTACAATGAGCAGTTCTTC.

This clonotype appeared a single time. The chain couples TRBV7-8 to TRBJ2-1; 8 bases map to TRBD2. The CDR3 covers 16 residues. The ends lost 1 base at V and 6 bases at J; junction bases unmatched: 8. Germline CDR1 reads SGHVS; CDR2 reads FQNEAQ. The CDR3 reads CASSLVTQRGTNEQFF. The DNA of the CDR3 is TGTGCCAGCAGCTTAGTCACGCAGCGGGGGACCAATGAGCAGTTCTTC.

V gene TRBV11-2 combines with J gene TRBJ2-1, with 12 bases fitting TRBD2. Germline assignment: CDR1 SGHAT and CDR2 FQNNGV. V lost 5 bases and J lost 4; bases outside the gene matches: 3. This CDR3 is built from 15 residues. CDR3 nucleotides: TGTGCCAGCAGCCGGACTAGCGGGGTATACAATGAGCAGTTCTTC. The encoded protein is CASSRTSGVYNEQFF.